A single T cell receptor (beta chain) is shown here with its context. Its antigen is not known. This specimen comes from a study of shared clonotypes between healthy human individuals. The study, taken as a whole, reports: Clonotype sharing across several donors was observed for around 5% of naive CD4 clonotypes.

The study ran the assay at deep level. Methods used by the authors: Filtering of immunoSEQ junctional sequences could not match full-length read filtering. TCRdb's copy holds only in-frame clones and misses some; the assay was immunoSEQ multiplex PCR. V, J and clone size are those of that table, while D and trimming were read from the DNA. The sample has 1,500,000 or so clones, approximately 96% seen once. V shed 1 base, J shed 1 base, and the junction held 6 bases outside the gene matches. CDR3 length: 16 amino acids. Germline-derived CDR1 and CDR2 are MNHEY and SMNVEV (reference sequence). The chain links TRBV27 to TRBJ2-5, with 7 bases aligning to TRBD2. This clonotype was sampled from a man younger than 40 in good health. Sequencing input: naive CD4+ T cells sorted from blood. Subset meaning: CD45RA+ positively selected. DNA of the CDR3: TGTGCCAGCAGTTTATGGGGGAGGGCCATCCAAGAGACCCAGTACTTC. It codes for CASSLWGRAIQETQYF.